This record looks at one T cell receptor (beta chain) sequence and its context. The CDR3 runs 15 residues. Germline V lookup: CDR1 SGHNT, CDR2 YYREEE (reference sequence). V was pared by 3 bases and J by 4 bases, with 5 bases of the junction left unmatched. These data are taken from a study of control samples from healthy donors and cancer patients. Assay: immunoSEQ multiplex PCR; the TCRdb copy retains only in-frame clones and omits some. The sample has approximately 100,000 clones, roughly four fifths seen once. The chain couples TRBV5-4 to TRBJ2-3; TRBD2 matches 10 bases. The sequencing input was blood. This TCR came from a man aged 55 to 70 in good health. The CDR3 nucleotides read TGTGCCAGCAGCTCAGGACTAGCGGTTCCAGATACGCAGTATTTT. It encodes CASSSGLAVPDTQYF.